A single sample gave rise to the 24 T cell receptor beta chains below, sequenced in a study of T cells in Graves' hyperthyroidism and ophthalmopathy. It was RNA transcripts that yielded the amplified TCR beta CDR3 regions. First-round RT-PCR with HTBI primers amplified the TCR CDR3 region. Using its own MiXCR run on the multiplex PCR reads, TCRdb lists one record per CDR3 protein. The data show about 370,000 distinct CDR3 sequences, with around 15% seen just once and about 21% held by the top ten. The sample was blood. These receptors were taken from a woman aged 60-75 years with Graves' ophthalmopathy.

A few counts support this clonotype. The chain combines TRBV5-6 with TRBJ2-6; D is unclear. Between the trimmed V and J ends, which lost 4 bases and 2 bases, there was a span of 10 bases. The CDR3 loop spans 15 amino acids. CDR1 is SGHDT and CDR2 is YYEEEE in the germline V gene. The CDR3 nucleotides are TGTGCCAGCAGCCTCATAACTGCTGGGGCCAACGTCCTGACTTTC. As protein: CASSLITAGANVLTF.

In its sample, this clonotype was seen many times. This chain connects TRBV28 to TRBJ2-3; D is ambiguous. The V gene lost 3 bases and the J gene lost 2 bases, with 9 bases spanning the gap. This CDR3 region has 14 residues. Germline V lookup: CDR1 MDHEN, CDR2 SYDVKM. CDR3 loop: CASSFGQHTDTQYF. CDR3 bases: TGTGCCAGCAGTTTCGGGCAGCACACAGATACGCAGTATTTT. Supplemented by reference TRBV28 and TRBJ2-3, the full variable domain reads DVKVTQSSRYLVKRTGEKVFLECVQDMDHENMFWYRQDPGLGLRLIYFSYDVKMKEKGDIPEGYSVSREKKERFSLILESASTNQTSMYLCASSFGQHTDTQYFGPGTRLTVL.

The chain links TRBV2 to TRBJ2-3; TRBD2 aligns across 8 bases. The germline V gene encodes CDR1 SNHLY and CDR2 FYNNEI. The CDR3 is made up of 15 amino acids. V gave up 4 bases and J gave up 0 bases; unmatched junction bases: 3. As DNA, the CDR3 is TGTGCCAGCAGTGGAGGACTAGCTAGCACAGATACGCAGTATTTT. Translating it yields CASSGGLASTDTQYF.

This clonotype was recorded at least ten times. This chain connects TRBV12-3 or TRBV12-4 to TRBJ1-5, with 7 bases lining up with TRBD1. CDR3 size: 15 residues. Trimming at V came to 5 bases and at J to 0 bases, leaving 4 bases not matched to a gene. The CDR3 DNA is TGTGCCAGCAGTACCAGGACAGGTAGCAATCAGCCCCAGCATTTT. This gives the protein CASSTRTGSNQPQHF.

This clonotype was seen ten or more times. The chain has TRBV29-1 and TRBJ2-1, with 7 bases lining up with TRBD2. The CDR3 covers 18 residues. V was clipped by 1 base and J by 2 bases; unmatched bases: 14. Per the germline V gene, CDR1 is SQVTM and CDR2 is ANQGSEA. This chain's CDR3 is CSVEGGRASGLPYNEQFF. The CDR3 DNA follows: TGCAGCGTTGAAGGAGGGAGGGCCAGCGGGCTTCCCTACAATGAGCAGTTCTTC.

This clonotype was observed at least ten times. The rearrangement uses TRBV11-2 and TRBJ1-1; possibly TRBD1 for D (6 bases). The CDR3 extends over 13 amino acids. Germline lookup yields CDR1 SGHAT and CDR2 FQNNGV. V was trimmed by 1 base and J by 11 bases, leaving 14 bases between them. CDR3 sequence (DNA): TGTGCCAGCAGCTTAGTGGACAGCCAGAGGGCTTTCTTT. Its translation is CASSLVDSQRAFF.

This clonotype was detected many times. Its ends do not fully match the called genes, so a read error is possible. V usage is TRBV7-8 and J usage is TRBJ2-5; 9 bases line up with TRBD2. CDR1 and CDR2 (germline): SGHVS, FQNEAQ. The CDR3 length is 16 residues. In DNA form, the CDR3 reads TGTGCCAGCAGCCTTAACTCACGGGTAGCGGGAGCTTTGACAAACTTC. This translates into CASSLNSRVAGALTNF.

This clonotype was detected ten times or more. The genes are TRBV28 and TRBJ2-5; maybe TRBD1 (6 bases). This CDR3 spans 16 amino acids. Deletions cut 7 bases from V and 2 bases from J, with 20 bases between. Per germline, CDR1 MDHEN and CDR2 SYDVKM. The CDR3 DNA reads TGTGCCAGCAATCCGGTAGGGGGTCGACGGCAAGAGACCCAGTACTTC. This encodes CASNPVGGRRQETQYF.

This chain links TRBV19 with TRBJ2-1; possibly TRBD1 or TRBD2 for D (5 bases each). There are 14 residues in the CDR3. CDR1 and CDR2 from the germline V gene are LNHDA and SQIVND (reference sequence). V gave up 9 bases and J gave up 0 bases, with 12 bases separating them. The chain's CDR3 is CASRDPSSYNEQFF. DNA for the CDR3: TGTGCCAGCCGGGACCCGAGCTCCTACAATGAGCAGTTCTTC.

This clonotype was counted only a few times. The CDR3 loop is CASSLPGQGAGGPEQYF. As DNA, the CDR3 is TGTGCCAGCAGTCTTCCGGGACAGGGGGCGGGCGGGCCCGAGCAGTACTTC. The chain carries TRBV2 and TRBJ2-7; TRBD1 aligns across 12 bases. J was trimmed by 6 bases and V by 5 bases; bases with no gene match: 14. The CDR3 totals 17 residues. The V gene's germline CDR1 is SNHLY and CDR2 FYNNEI.

This clonotype was seen a few times. The chain employs TRBV27 and TRBJ2-7; the D is unclear. Germline loops: CDR1 MNHEY, CDR2 SMNVEV (reference sequence). The V end was cut by 8 bases, the J end by 5 bases, with 25 bases between. This CDR3 is built from 16 residues. The CDR3: CASGRQAPRPAHEQYF. CDR3 nucleotides: TGTGCCAGCGGAAGACAAGCCCCAAGACCTGCCCACGAGCAGTACTTC.

This clonotype was counted at least ten times. The junction differs from germline at one of its ends, possibly a read error. The V gene is TRBV5-6, the J gene TRBJ2-5, with 11 positions matching TRBD2. The CDR3 is 16 amino acids. From germline, CDR1 is SGHDT and CDR2 YYEEEE. CDR3 nucleotide sequence: TGTGCCAGCAGCCTGACTAGCGGGACTTACCAGGAGACCCAGTACTTC. Translated, it gives CASSLTSGTYQETQYF.

The rearrangement joins TRBV6-1 to TRBJ2-7, with 10 bases aligning to TRBD1. Germline V CDR1 and CDR2: MNHNS, SASEGT. The CDR3 covers 16 residues. V lost 7 bases, J lost 0 bases, and 9 bases stayed unmatched. The CDR3 region has the DNA TGTGCCAGCACCGAGGTGGGGACAGGGGTCTCCTACGAGCAGTACTTC. This encodes CASTEVGTGVSYEQYF.

Note on this clonotype: Being one base from a much bigger clone, this may be a read error. The V and J genes are TRBV20-1 and TRBJ2-5; D not certain. The length of the CDR3 is 12 residues. Germline CDR1 reads DFQATT; CDR2 reads SNEGSKA (reference sequence). CDR3 bases: TGCAGTGCTCCTGTGGTTCAAGAGGCCCAGTACTTC. Amino acid sequence: CSAPVVQEAQYF.

This rearrangement joins TRBV6-6 to TRBJ2-1; weak D call: TRBD1 (6 bases). Per germline, CDR1 MNHNY and CDR2 SVGAGI (reference sequence). CDR3 length: 15 amino acids. Trimming shortened V by 0 bases and J by 12 bases, and 18 bases separated the two germline ends. The CDR3 coding sequence is TGTGCCAGCAGTTACTCCCGGGCACAGGGCCACCGGCAGTTCTTC. Its translation: CASSYSRAQGHRQFF.

This clonotype was detected once. The CDR3, as DNA: TGTGCCAGCATTCACAGGGGTATTGGCTACGAGCAGTACTTC. This sequence encodes CASIHRGIGYEQYF. The chain is built from TRBV12-3 or TRBV12-4 and TRBJ2-7; 7 bases map to TRBD1. CDR3 length equals 14 residues. V gave up 7 bases and J gave up 3 bases; unmatched junction bases: 9.

The V gene is TRBV10-3, the J gene TRBJ2-5, with 10 bases lining up with TRBD2. Germline V gene lookup returns CDR1 ENHRY and CDR2 SYGVKD. V lost 6 bases to trimming and J lost 5 bases; unmatched junction nucleotides: 6. This CDR3 contains 14 residues. CDR3 protein: CAIRLAGDVETQYF. For the CDR3, the DNA is TGTGCCATCAGGCTAGCGGGAGATGTGGAGACCCAGTACTTC.

This clonotype was counted many times. The V gene is TRBV28, the J gene TRBJ2-7; D possibly matches TRBD1 or TRBD2 (5 bases each). The CDR3 extends over 13 amino acids. CDR1 MDHEN and CDR2 SYDVKM come from the germline V gene. V was shortened by 5 bases and J by 2 bases, with 10 bases between the two germline ends. The CDR3 loop is CASSTQGAYEQYF. CDR3 nucleotides: TGTGCCAGCAGTACCCAGGGAGCCTACGAGCAGTACTTC.

This clonotype was picked up many times. V and J are TRBV12-3 or TRBV12-4 and TRBJ2-2, with 7 bases that match TRBD2. V shed 7 bases and J 1 base; nucleotides not matched to a gene: 9. The CDR3 is 16 amino acids. The CDR3 sequence: CASTMSLAENTGELFF. CDR3 DNA: TGTGCCAGCACCATGAGTCTAGCGGAGAACACCGGGGAGCTGTTTTTT.

This clonotype was observed many times. The chain uses TRBV7-2 and TRBJ2-3, with TRBD2 identical over 11 bases. From germline, CDR1 is SGHTA and CDR2 FQGNSA. This CDR3 spans 16 amino acids. Germline trimming cut 0 bases from V and 6 bases from J; bases unmatched to any gene: 5. In DNA form, the CDR3 reads TGTGCCAGCAGCTTAGCTATAGCGGGAGGGAAGGATACGCAGTATTTT. It translates to CASSLAIAGGKDTQYF.

This clonotype was seen more than once but under ten times. The J gene is TRBJ2-7, the V gene TRBV6-1; 10 nucleotides line up with TRBD1. Trimming at V came to 7 bases and at J to 0 bases, leaving 3 bases not matched to a gene. CDR3 length: 14 amino acids. CDR1 MNHNS and CDR2 SASEGT come from the germline V gene. The CDR3 DNA sequence: TGTGCCAGCATACGGACAGGGGGCTCCTACGAGCAGTACTTC. Encoded protein: CASIRTGGSYEQYF.

This sequence joins TRBV20-1 and TRBJ2-4, with TRBD2 matching 12 bases. Per the germline V gene, CDR1 is DFQATT and CDR2 is SNEGSKA (reference sequence). With V trimmed by 6 bases and J by 8 bases, 11 bases remained unmatched. This CDR3 region has 15 residues. The CDR3 loop reads CSASRASGRGYIQYF. As DNA, the CDR3 is TGCAGTGCAAGTAGGGCTAGCGGGAGGGGATACATTCAGTACTTC.

The chain joins TRBV28 to TRBJ2-7; D is undetermined. With 3 bases removed from V and 0 bases from J, the gap between germline ends came to 21 bases. CDR3 length: 18 residues. Germline V CDR1 and CDR2: MDHEN, SYDVKM. The DNA of the CDR3 is TGTGCCAGCAGTTTCCAACCCTTAGGTTTTGGGGACTCCTACGAGCAGTACTTC. Amino acid sequence: CASSFQPLGFGDSYEQYF.

This clonotype was recorded many times. V gene TRBV7-9 combines with J gene TRBJ2-3, with TRBD2 matching over 11 bases. The CDR3 loop spans 16 amino acids. V lost 5 bases, J lost 0 bases, and 4 bases stayed unmatched. Looked up from germline, CDR1 is SEHNR and CDR2 is FQNEAQ (reference sequence). Here the CDR3 reads CASSIRTSGSTDTQYF. The CDR3 coding sequence is TGTGCCAGCAGCATCCGGACTAGCGGGAGCACAGATACGCAGTATTTT.